This paragraph reports one T cell receptor (beta chain). There is no known antigen for this receptor. No qualities accompany the bases; no much larger clone lies one base away. This sample is drawn from a study of PD-1 blockade in classical Hodgkin lymphoma (dated by TCRdb to the early 2020s). Looking at the study overall: Nivolumab dosing was 3 mg/kg intravenously every 2 weeks, continuing until either disease progression or unacceptable toxicity. A peripheral blood immune signature of response to PD-1 blockade in classical Hodgkin lymphoma was defined using TCR beta sequencing and CyTOF.

The Qiagen DNeasy kit was used to extract genomic DNA both from unsorted PBMCs and from the negatively selected CD4+ and CD8+ fractions. Using primers that anneal to V and J segments, immunoSEQ multiplex PCR amplified the TCR beta CDR3 regions. A synthetic immune receptor repertoire was used to minimize amplification bias, and any residual bias was removed computationally once sequencing was done. The authors' pipeline ran thus. Custom Python scripts were used to quantify repertoire diversity as the Shannon entropy index. Unsorted, CD4+ and CD8+ repertoires were analyzed separately, except for combined analyses in which CD4+ and CD8+ sequences were merged in silico. Clonal expansion was defined as a frequency increase of at least 2-fold after treatment compared with C1D1, and clones undetected at baseline were assigned a pseudocount of 0.5. Singleton clones were defined as clones with 0 or 1 copy at C1D1, and non-singleton clones were defined as clones with 2 or more copies. Clones expanded in unsorted samples were assigned a CD4+, CD8+ or unknown annotation through matching of protein sequences in sorted samples from the same patient. Diversity changes from C1D1 to C4D1 were tested in paired samples using Wilcoxon tests. TCRdb stores this immuneACCESS table with in-frame sequences only. Part of the clones is absent; in the studies checked, under half of the shortfall reflects unresolved V genes, and no reason is known for the rest. V and J calls and clone size are those listed in that table; D and trimming were worked out from the DNA. Recorded for this sample are about 86,000 clones; roughly nine tenths of them occurred a single time. The ten largest clones capture roughly a tenth of the sample.

The meaning of the sample's time point label: cycle 2 day 1 (C2D1) of nivolumab. Relapse after autologous stem cell transplantation had occurred in all trial patients, and cohorts A, B and C were distinguished by prior brentuximab vedotin exposure. The trial cohort was composed of approximately 60 patients with relapsed/refractory classical Hodgkin lymphoma, for whom complete response, partial response or progressive disease was recorded as best overall response. Trial patients were treated with single-agent nivolumab in the multi-cohort phase II CheckMate 205 trial. An independent review committee assessed best overall response using the 2007 International Working Group response criteria. Trial PBMCs were collected just before the start of nivolumab (C1D1) and during therapy at cycle 2 day 1 and cycle 4 day 1. Peripheral blood was collected in 8 mL Vacutainer Cell Preparation Tubes, from which PBMCs were isolated by centrifugation and then cryopreserved.

The study at large found these results: The study covered only a single clinical trial cohort, and the causes of the repertoire differences, possibly disease activity or prior therapy, were still not defined. Lower diversity was observed in patients in whom nivolumab was started less than 1 year after ASCT, and these patients were excluded from later analyses so that confounding by immune reconstitution would be avoided. Baseline diversity similar to that of newly diagnosed patients was observed in trial patients achieving complete response, whereas significantly lower diversity was observed in partial responders and progressors. A significant rise by C4D1 was seen in CD4+ but not CD8+ TCR diversity (p=0.0027 vs p=0.16), with the rise being most apparent in complete responders (p=0.02). Baseline TCR diversity was reported to be lower in newly diagnosed patients than in healthy donors, and even lower in relapsed/refractory patients.

The source was peripheral blood mononuclear cells (PBMCs), collected before the second cycle of nivolumab. This TCR came from a human donor with classical Hodgkin lymphoma.

The CDR3: CASSLEEASRETDTQYF. Here is the DNA: TGTGCCAGCAGCTTAGAGGAGGCGAGCCGAGAGACAGATACGCAGTATTTT. The chain is assembled from TRBV11-2 and TRBJ2-3; TRBD2 is a possible D gene, resting on 5 matching bases. The CDR3 starts with the cysteine, ends with the phenylalanine, and has 17 residues. Only the CDR3 region is kept as DNA, spanning 51 bases read in frame from base 1. CDR1 is given as SGHAT and CDR2 as FQNNGV, both from the germline V gene. The V and J ends are trimmed by 0 bases and 3 bases, leaving 16 bases between them.